This TCR beta chain was captured in a study of identical twins. Study results and caveats: Out-of-frame TCR alpha sharing in monozygotic twins exceeded recombination model predictions.

In TCRdb, the 5' RACE reads were re-called with MiXCR into one record per CDR3 protein. The sample consists of 200,000 to 300,000 distinct CDR3 sequences, about 7.3% of them appearing once. This clonotype was observed a handful of times. Its antigen is still unknown. The donors were all healthy and Caucasian. The sample was also reused in another study, on yellow fever vaccine responses in identical twins.

Sequences were obtained from memory (CD45RO+) T cells sorted from blood. The TCR originated in a young woman in good health.

CDR3 loop: CASSLTFLALEETQYF. The CDR3 DNA is TGTGCCAGCAGCTTAACCTTCTTAGCGCTCGAAGAGACCCAGTACTTC. V is TRBV7-2 and J is TRBJ2-5; D may be TRBD2 (5 bases). V lost 2 bases, J lost 3 bases, and 16 bases lay in between. Germline assignment: CDR1 SGHTA and CDR2 FQGNSA. The CDR3 totals 16 residues.